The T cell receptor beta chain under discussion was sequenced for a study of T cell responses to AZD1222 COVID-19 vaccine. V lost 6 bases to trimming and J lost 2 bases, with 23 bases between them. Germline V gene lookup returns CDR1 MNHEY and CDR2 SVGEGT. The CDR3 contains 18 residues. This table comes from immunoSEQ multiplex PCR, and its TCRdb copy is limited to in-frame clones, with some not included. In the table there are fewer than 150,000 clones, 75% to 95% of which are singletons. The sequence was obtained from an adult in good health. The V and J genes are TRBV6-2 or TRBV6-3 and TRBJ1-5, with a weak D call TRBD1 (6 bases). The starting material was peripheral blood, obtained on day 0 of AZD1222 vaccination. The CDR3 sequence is CASSGGRDTSFGNQPQHF. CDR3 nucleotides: TGTGCCAGCAGCGGGGGTCGGGACACTAGTTTCGGCAATCAGCCCCAGCATTTT.